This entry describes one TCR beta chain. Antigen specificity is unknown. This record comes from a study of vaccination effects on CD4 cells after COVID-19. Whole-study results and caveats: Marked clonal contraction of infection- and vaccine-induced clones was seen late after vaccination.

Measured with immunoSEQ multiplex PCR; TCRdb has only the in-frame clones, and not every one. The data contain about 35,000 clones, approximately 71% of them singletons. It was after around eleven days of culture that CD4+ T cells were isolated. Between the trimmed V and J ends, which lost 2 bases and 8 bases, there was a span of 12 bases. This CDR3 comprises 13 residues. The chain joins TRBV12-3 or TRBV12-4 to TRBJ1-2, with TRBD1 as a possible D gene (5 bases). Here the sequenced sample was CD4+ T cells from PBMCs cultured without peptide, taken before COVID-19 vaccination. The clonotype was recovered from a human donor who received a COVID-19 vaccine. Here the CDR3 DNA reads TGTGCCAGCAGTTTACGGGGGAAGGAGGGCTACACCTTC. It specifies CASSLRGKEGYTF.